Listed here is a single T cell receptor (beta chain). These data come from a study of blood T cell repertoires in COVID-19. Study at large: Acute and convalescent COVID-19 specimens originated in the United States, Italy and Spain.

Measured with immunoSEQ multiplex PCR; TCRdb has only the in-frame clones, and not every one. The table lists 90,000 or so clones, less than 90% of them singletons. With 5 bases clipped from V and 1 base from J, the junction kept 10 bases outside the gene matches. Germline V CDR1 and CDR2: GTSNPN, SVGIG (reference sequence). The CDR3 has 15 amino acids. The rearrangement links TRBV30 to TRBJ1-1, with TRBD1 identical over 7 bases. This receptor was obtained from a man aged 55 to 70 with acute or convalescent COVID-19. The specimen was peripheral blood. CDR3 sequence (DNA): TGTGCCTGGCAGCCAGGGGGGTTCGGGAACACTGAAGCTTTCTTT. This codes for CAWQPGGFGNTEAFF.